This T cell receptor (beta chain) was captured by sequencing in a study of cytotoxic CD8 clonotypes in ibrutinib-treated CLL (dated by TCRdb to about 2021). Background for the entire study: The cohort included roughly 15 treatment-naive and around 10 relapsed/refractory patients; about 18 were IGHV unmutated. Responses were partial in around 25 patients and complete in 2; after median approximately 5.5 years follow-up, roughly 14 stayed in remission and about twelve progressed. Response samples were obtained after a median of roughly eleven months of treatment, with a range of about 6 to 36 months. On average, each sample yielded 255,043 productive templates and about 100,000 productive rearrangements. Longitudinal samples were available for about 30% of the 86 trial participants. Cryopreserved peripheral blood mononuclear cells were obtained prior to treatment, at the time of response, and at either disease progression or sustained remission. Every sample from remission and from progressive disease was obtained while the patients were still on ibrutinib. Results and caveats for the whole study, not just this receptor: Sustained-remission and progressing patients did not have matched sampling times, and lymph node repertoires were not examined. At ibrutinib response clonality went up, during sustained remission it held steady, and at progression it dropped back toward baseline. Baseline clonality exceeded that of age-matched healthy donors and correlated strongly with circulating CD8+ T-cell counts. Public clonotypes were found to be uncommon and were observed to contract or remain stable during treatment; the increase in clonality was shown to reflect expansion of private clonotypes at ibrutinib response.

The goal of deep resolution MiSeq sequencing was a depth between 1 in 1 million and 1 in 200,000 T cells, and coverage averaged 10x per clonotype. The immunoSEQ hsTCRB Kit was used to generate TCR beta libraries. The paper's data handling went like this. Data were analyzed with ImmunoSEQ Data Assistant and ImmunoSEQ Analyzer, with V, D and J genes assigned per IMGT definitions. Clonality, which ranges from 0 to 1, was calculated by subtracting the normalized Shannon entropy of productive rearrangement frequencies from one. Only overrepresented clonotypes making up at least 0.05% of each patient's repertoire were included in the public clonotype analysis. Some twelve repertoires from age-matched healthy donors, obtained from immuneACCESS, served as clonality controls. In TCRdb, the immuneACCESS table is reduced to in-frame sequences with V and J assigned. These tables do not hold every clone; where another copy was compared, an unresolved V gene accounts for under half, and the others remain unexplained. V and J calls and clone size are those listed in that table; D and trimming were worked out from the DNA. This sample is represented by 140,000 to 150,000 clones; more than 75% of them were singletons. Of the sample, roughly 4.7% is held by the ten largest clones.

What the time point label conveys for this sample: 20 to 25 months on ibrutinib. Roughly 2.2 micrograms of genomic DNA were extracted from cryopreserved PBMCs for TCR beta library preparation. Longitudinal blood samples from CLL patients on ibrutinib monotherapy underwent high-throughput TCR beta sequencing. Patients were enrolled in a phase 2 open-label single-center ibrutinib monotherapy trial. Via the germline V gene, CDR1 is LGHNA and CDR2 YSLEER. Clipping removes 1 base from V and 10 bases from J, with 9 as the unmatched junction base count. Measured from the cysteine to the phenylalanine, the CDR3 is 15 residues long. Only the CDR3 portion is preserved as DNA: 45 bases, with reading frame beginning at the first base. With respect to this clone: No cognate antigen has been identified for it. No base-level quality is on record; no much larger clone is a single base apart.

The sample here was PBMCs, taken after 24 months of ibrutinib treatment. Recombination connected TRBV4-3 to TRBJ1-4, with TRBD1 matching 7 junction bases. This clonotype was obtained from a human donor with chronic lymphocytic leukemia. Here is the DNA: TGCGCCAGCAGCCAAGGGGACAGTCCCGCTCGAAAACTGTTTTTT. Translation gives CASSQGDSPARKLFF.